This T cell receptor beta chain emerged from a study of brain T cells in children with intractable seizures. Here immunoSEQ multiplex PCR was the method, and the copy in TCRdb shows in-frame clones only, minus some. The table records 60,000 to 85,000 clones, approximately 94% of them present only once. V shed 1 base and J shed 6 bases, with 15 bases lying between them. The CDR3 has 15 amino acids. Germline V gene sequence: CDR1 SGHVS, CDR2 FQNEAQ. Before surgery, patients took at least one anti-epileptic drug. This TCR was recovered from a boy under two years old with tuberous sclerosis and intractable seizures. This chain connects TRBV7-8 to TRBJ1-2, with TRBD1 as a possible D gene (5 bases). The specimen was peripheral blood, collected at surgery. The CDR3 here is CASSLGPMVGDGYTF. The CDR3 DNA is TGTGCCAGCAGCTTAGGGCCAATGGTAGGGGATGGCTACACCTTC.